The entry below gives a single TCR beta chain sequence along with its context. This record belongs to a study of control samples from healthy donors and cancer patients. The CDR3 covers 13 residues. Germline CDR1 is LNHDA and CDR2 is SQIVND (reference sequence). Trimming removed 6 bases at V and 3 bases at J, with 11 bases between. Profiled with immunoSEQ multiplex PCR; TCRdb holds only in-frame clones, not every one. Of 150,000 to 200,000 clones listed, 85% to 95% were seen once; the top ten hold 1.1% to 1.5%. The clonotype comes from a woman between 18 and 29 years old in good health. The V gene is TRBV19, the J gene TRBJ1-2; a weak D match, TRBD1 (6 bases). Source material: blood. CDR3 sequence: CASSLQGDYGYTF. CDR3 coding DNA: TGTGCCAGTAGCTTACAGGGTGACTATGGCTACACCTTC.